This TCR beta chain was sequenced for a study of T cells in Graves' hyperthyroidism and ophthalmopathy. Study outcomes and limitations: Blood samples included most of the expanded thyroid clonotypes exceeding 0.001.

Trimming cost V 4 bases and J 5 bases, with 10 bases left between them. The CDR3 is 12 amino acids. CDR1 is SGHKS, CDR2 YYEKEE, per germline (reference sequence). Researchers barred patients who had uncontrolled infection, other autoimmune disease, pregnancy or lactation. Each diagnosis drew on symptoms, thyroxine, TRAb, thyroid ultrasound and orbital computed tomography findings. Amplified TCR beta CDR3 regions derived from RNA transcripts. The HTBI primer set was used in a first-round RT-PCR of the TCR CDR3. TCRdb independently ran MiXCR on the multiplex PCR reads; one entry per CDR3 protein. The table includes roughly 500,000 distinct CDR3 sequences, 46% detected once. This clonotype was found many times. The antigen is not known.

The rearrangement joins TRBV5-5 to TRBJ2-7; D remains unclear. The sequenced material came from peripheral blood or thyroid tissue (not recorded which). This TCR was recovered from an adult woman with Graves' disease, either hyperthyroidism or ophthalmopathy (not recorded which). CDR3 DNA: TGTGCCAGCAGCCTGTGGGAACACGAGCAGTACTTC. This codes for CASSLWEHEQYF.